This is a list of T cell receptor beta chains from one sample in a study of response to subunit inactivated influenza vaccine. Each CDR3 protein is one row after TCRdb ran MiXCR on the RT-PCR reads. This table has 500,000 to 600,000 distinct CDR3 sequences, about 15% appearing once. The sequenced sample was CD4+ T cells sorted from PBMCs, obtained around 25 months after vaccination. These receptors were taken from a man aged 50 to 75 who received an inactivated influenza vaccine. Both conserved end residues are part of each CDR3. Fields, in order: V gene, D gene, J gene, clone size, CDR3 protein, CDR3 DNA. The D gene is left open where the match is weak. Clone size is not always given. Where it is, it says once, few, many or a class for expanded clones.

>TRBV7-2|-|TRBJ2-3|-
CASSKIGGDTQYF
TGTGCCAGCAGCAAGATAGGAGGGGATACGCAGTATTTT
>TRBV6-5|TRBD1|TRBJ1-6|-
CASSYQTGGSYNSPLHF
TGTGCCAGCAGTTACCAGACAGGGGGCTCCTATAATTCACCCCTCCACTTT
>TRBV12-3/TRBV12-4|TRBD1|TRBJ2-3|few
CASSLGPGQGPYF
TGTGCCAGCAGTTTAGGCCCGGGACAGGGCCCGTATTTT
>TRBV12-3/TRBV12-4|-|TRBJ2-1|many
CASSLGGWGASSYNEQFF
TGTGCCAGCAGTTTAGGGGGATGGGGGGCGAGCTCCTACAATGAGCAGTTCTTC
>TRBV18|TRBD2|TRBJ2-1|-
CASSPIRTSGGNEQFF
TGTGCCAGCTCACCAATTCGGACTAGCGGGGGCAATGAGCAGTTCTTC
>TRBV20-1|TRBD1|TRBJ1-1|-
CSATGGENSNTEAFF
TGCAGTGCGACAGGGGGGGAGAATTCAAACACTGAAGCTTTCTTT
>TRBV20-1|-|TRBJ2-1|few
CSARDVRRDQYNEQFF
TGCAGTGCTAGAGATGTTAGGAGGGATCAATACAATGAGCAGTTCTTC
>TRBV6-1|-|TRBJ2-5|-
CASTHTGVGETQYF
TGTGCCAGCACCCACACGGGGGTGGGGGAGACCCAGTACTTC
>TRBV20-1|TRBD1|TRBJ2-7|few
CSANPGTGGRIYEQYF
TGCAGTGCTAACCCCGGGACAGGGGGCCGCATCTACGAGCAGTACTTC
>TRBV18|-|TRBJ1-2|-
CASSPGRWDYGYTF
TGTGCCAGCTCACCCGGGCGATGGGACTATGGCTACACCTTC
>TRBV6-1|-|TRBJ2-7|few
CATMAGTLYEQYF
TGTGCCACCATGGCAGGGACGCTCTACGAGCAGTACTTC
>TRBV20-1|-|TRBJ2-5|many
CSASSLTRLSRGETQYF
TGCAGTGCTAGTTCCCTCACTCGCTTGAGTCGAGGGGAGACCCAGTACTTC
>TRBV3-1|-|TRBJ2-7|-
CASSFRGRSYEQYF
TGTGCCAGCAGCTTCAGGGGTCGGTCCTACGAGCAGTACTTC
>TRBV27|TRBD2|TRBJ2-5|-
CASSSVAGGETQYF
TGTGCCAGCAGTTCGGTAGCGGGTGGGGAGACCCAGTACTTC
>TRBV5-1|TRBD2|TRBJ2-7|many
CASSLNSGGTYEQYF
TGCGCCAGCAGCTTGAACAGCGGGGGAACCTACGAGCAGTACTTC
>TRBV6-1|-|TRBJ2-3|-
CASIRDRGTDTQYF
TGTGCCAGCATCCGAGACAGAGGCACAGATACGCAGTATTTT
>TRBV11-3|-|TRBJ1-1|few
CASSLGDRQEAFF
TGTGCCAGCAGCTTAGGGGACCGACAAGAAGCTTTCTTT
>TRBV4-1|-|TRBJ2-7|-
CASSQEGDEQYF
TGCGCCAGCAGCCAAGAGGGAGACGAGCAGTACTTC
>TRBV7-2|TRBD2|TRBJ2-3|-
CASSLVGTSVTDTQYF
TGTGCCAGCAGCTTAGTCGGGACTAGCGTCACAGATACGCAGTATTTT
>TRBV6-1|-|TRBJ2-5|-
CATTEETQYF
TGTGCCACCACTGAAGAGACCCAGTACTTC
>TRBV5-1|TRBD2|TRBJ2-7|few
CASSERLGGDEQYF
TGCGCCAGCAGCGAACGCCTGGGGGGGGACGAGCAGTACTTC
>TRBV6-2/TRBV6-3|-|TRBJ2-1|few
CASSRSWGLNEQFF
TGTGCCAGCAGTCGCAGTTGGGGGCTTAATGAGCAGTTCTTC
>TRBV12-3/TRBV12-4|TRBD1|TRBJ1-5|-
CASSLGTGVVQAQHF
TGTGCCAGCAGTTTAGGGACAGGGGTAGTACAGGCCCAGCATTTT
>TRBV5-1|-|TRBJ2-3|-
CASSPEPTSTDTQYF
TGCGCCAGCAGCCCAGAGCCGACCAGCACAGATACGCAGTATTTT
>TRBV20-1|-|TRBJ1-1|-
CSARMAGRMNTEAFF
TGCAGTGCTAGAATGGCAGGGAGGATGAACACTGAAGCTTTCTTT
>TRBV12-3/TRBV12-4|-|TRBJ2-1|-
CASSFDSANEQFF
TGTGCCAGCAGTTTCGACAGCGCCAATGAGCAGTTCTTC
>TRBV4-2|TRBD1|TRBJ2-2|-
CASSRNTGENTGELFF
TGTGCCAGCAGCCGAAATACAGGGGAGAACACCGGGGAGCTGTTTTTT
>TRBV3-1|-|TRBJ1-6|-
CASSQDTGRHSPLHF
TGTGCCAGCAGCCAAGACACGGGGAGGCATTCACCCCTCCACTTT
>TRBV29-1|-|TRBJ2-7|many
CSVERLSGDEQYF
TGCAGCGTTGAAAGGTTGAGCGGTGACGAGCAGTACTTC
>TRBV5-1|TRBD1|TRBJ2-7|few
CASSLGRGLYEQYF
TGCGCCAGCAGCTTGGGCAGGGGGCTCTACGAGCAGTACTTC
>TRBV6-6|-|TRBJ1-1|few
CATRRGLGTEAFF
TGTGCCACCAGAAGGGGCCTGGGAACTGAAGCTTTCTTT
>TRBV3-1|-|TRBJ2-3|-
CASSQDGQRADTQYF
TGTGCCAGCAGCCAAGATGGGCAGCGAGCAGATACGCAGTATTTT
>TRBV29-1|-|TRBJ1-1|many
CSVVRPMGYRTEAFF
TGCAGCGTTGTCCGGCCGATGGGGTATCGGACTGAAGCTTTCTTT
>TRBV5-1|TRBD1|TRBJ1-2|-
CASSLGTGVGGGYTF
TGCGCCAGCAGCTTGGGGACAGGGGTTGGTGGAGGCTACACCTTC
>TRBV6-2/TRBV6-3|TRBD1|TRBJ2-7|many
CASRLSTGLEQYF
TGTGCCAGCAGGCTATCGACAGGGCTCGAGCAGTACTTC